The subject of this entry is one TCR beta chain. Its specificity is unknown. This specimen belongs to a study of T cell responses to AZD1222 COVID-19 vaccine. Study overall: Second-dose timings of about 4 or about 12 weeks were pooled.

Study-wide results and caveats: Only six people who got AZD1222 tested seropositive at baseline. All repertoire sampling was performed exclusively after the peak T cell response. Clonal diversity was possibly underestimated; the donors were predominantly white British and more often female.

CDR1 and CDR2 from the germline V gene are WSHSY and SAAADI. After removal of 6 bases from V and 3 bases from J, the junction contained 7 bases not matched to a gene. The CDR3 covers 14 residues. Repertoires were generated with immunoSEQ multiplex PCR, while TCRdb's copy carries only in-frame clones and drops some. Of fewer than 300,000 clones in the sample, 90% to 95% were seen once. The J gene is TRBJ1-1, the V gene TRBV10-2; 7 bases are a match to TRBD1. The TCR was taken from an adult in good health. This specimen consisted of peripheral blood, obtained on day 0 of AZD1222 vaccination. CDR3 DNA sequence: TGCGCCAGCAGAGCGACAGGGTTGGACACTGAAGCTTTCTTT. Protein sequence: CASRATGLDTEAFF.